Sequencing of this T cell receptor beta chain was carried out in a study of blood T cell dynamics during melanoma immunotherapy. Study details: Patients with metastatic melanoma got pembrolizumab or nivolumab-ipilimumab as first-line care.

A fixed DNA input of about 0.35 ug was used per bulk PBMC sample. The assay was immunoSEQ multiplex PCR, and TCRdb's table has in-frame clones only and misses some. The sample has 10,000 to 13,000 clones, 80% to 90% seen once. Germline-derived CDR1 and CDR2 are MDHEN and SYDVKM. Trimming removed 3 bases from V and 6 bases from J, with 11 bases in between. The CDR3 consists of 14 residues. This clone was seen a few times. The time point: week 3, after first cycle of checkpoint inhibitor. Blood was drawn before treatment and at week 3 after checkpoint blockade. Response was assessed by RECIST 1.1 at 12 weeks, except a couple of rapid progressors.

The rearrangement joins TRBV28 to TRBJ1-4; maybe TRBD1 (5 bases). The clonotype comes from a human donor with melanoma. The sequences come from blood, collected from a patient treated with checkpoint blockade. The CDR3 reads CASSLGGRDEKLFF. In DNA, the CDR3 is TGTGCCAGCAGTTTGGGGGGAAGGGATGAAAAACTGTTTTTT.